The 3 T cell receptor beta chains below come from one sample, sequenced in a study of graft-versus-host responses after intestinal transplantation. Their recognized antigens are unknown. The protocol was immunoSEQ multiplex PCR, while the TCRdb copy is restricted to in-frame clones and leaves out a portion. Of 100,000 or so clones in the sample, about 93% are singletons; the top ten hold approximately 1.1%. The sample consisted of unstimulated CD8+ T cells sorted from spleen or lymph node cells, taken before transplant. The receptors were sampled from a human donor who was the organ donor for an intestinal transplant.

The chain recombines TRBV7-9 with TRBJ2-3; D not resolved. V was trimmed by 3 bases and J by 4 bases, leaving 8 bases between them. This CDR3 comprises 13 residues. Germline V gene sequence: CDR1 SEHNR, CDR2 FQNEAQ (reference sequence). The CDR3 sequence: CASSFALPDTQYF. The CDR3 coding sequence is TGTGCCAGCAGCTTCGCACTCCCAGATACGCAGTATTTT.

This chain's CDR3 is CASSQGVAAYNEQFF. CDR3 coding DNA: TGTGCCAGCAGCCAGGGGGTAGCGGCCTACAATGAGCAGTTCTTC. The chain is built from TRBV7-9 and TRBJ2-1, with D tentatively TRBD1 (7 bases). The CDR3 extends over 15 amino acids. The ends were cut back, 5 bases at V and 2 bases at J, with 13 bases in the middle. The germline V gene encodes CDR1 SEHNR and CDR2 FQNEAQ (reference sequence).

DNA for the CDR3: TGTGCCAGCAGGTCCGGGACAGGGGGCACAGATACGCAGTATTTT. Protein sequence: CASRSGTGGTDTQYF. The chain uses TRBV6-1 and TRBJ2-3; 10 bases are shared with TRBD1. This CDR3 has 15 residues. Looked up from germline, CDR1 is MNHNS and CDR2 is SASEGT. The J segment lost 1 base and the V segment lost 6 bases, leaving 4 bases of the junction unmatched.